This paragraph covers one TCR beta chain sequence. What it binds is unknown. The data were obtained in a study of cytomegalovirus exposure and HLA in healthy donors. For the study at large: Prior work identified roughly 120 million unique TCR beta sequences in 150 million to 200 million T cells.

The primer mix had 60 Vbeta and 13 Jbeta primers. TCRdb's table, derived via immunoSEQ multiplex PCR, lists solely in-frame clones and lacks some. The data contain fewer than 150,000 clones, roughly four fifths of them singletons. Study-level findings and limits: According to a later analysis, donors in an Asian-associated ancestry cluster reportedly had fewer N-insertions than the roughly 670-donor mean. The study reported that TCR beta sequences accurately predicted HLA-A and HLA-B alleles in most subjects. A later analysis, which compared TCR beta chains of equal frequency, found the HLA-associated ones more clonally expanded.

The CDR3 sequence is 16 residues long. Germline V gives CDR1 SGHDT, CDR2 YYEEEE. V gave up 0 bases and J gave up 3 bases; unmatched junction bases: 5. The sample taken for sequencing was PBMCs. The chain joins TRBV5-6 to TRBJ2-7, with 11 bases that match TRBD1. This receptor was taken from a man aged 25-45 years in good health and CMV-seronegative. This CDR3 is CASSLGGTGGVYEQYF. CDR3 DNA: TGTGCCAGCAGCTTGGGGGGGACAGGGGGTGTCTACGAGCAGTACTTC.